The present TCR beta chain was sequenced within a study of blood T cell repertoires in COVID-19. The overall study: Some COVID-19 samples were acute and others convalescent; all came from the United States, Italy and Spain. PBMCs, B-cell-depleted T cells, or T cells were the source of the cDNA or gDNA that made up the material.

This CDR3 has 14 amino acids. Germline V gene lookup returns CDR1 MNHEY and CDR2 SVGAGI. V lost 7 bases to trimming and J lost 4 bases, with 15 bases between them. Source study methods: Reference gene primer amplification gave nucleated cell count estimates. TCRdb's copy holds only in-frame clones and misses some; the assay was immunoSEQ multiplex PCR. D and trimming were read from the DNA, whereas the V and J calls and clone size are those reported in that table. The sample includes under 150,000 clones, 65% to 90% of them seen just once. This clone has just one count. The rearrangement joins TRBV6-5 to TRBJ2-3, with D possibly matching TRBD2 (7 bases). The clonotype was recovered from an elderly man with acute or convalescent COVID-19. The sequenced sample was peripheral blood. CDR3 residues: CASKGGEVADTQYF. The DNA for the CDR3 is TGTGCCAGCAAGGGGGGGGAAGTCGCAGATACGCAGTATTTT.